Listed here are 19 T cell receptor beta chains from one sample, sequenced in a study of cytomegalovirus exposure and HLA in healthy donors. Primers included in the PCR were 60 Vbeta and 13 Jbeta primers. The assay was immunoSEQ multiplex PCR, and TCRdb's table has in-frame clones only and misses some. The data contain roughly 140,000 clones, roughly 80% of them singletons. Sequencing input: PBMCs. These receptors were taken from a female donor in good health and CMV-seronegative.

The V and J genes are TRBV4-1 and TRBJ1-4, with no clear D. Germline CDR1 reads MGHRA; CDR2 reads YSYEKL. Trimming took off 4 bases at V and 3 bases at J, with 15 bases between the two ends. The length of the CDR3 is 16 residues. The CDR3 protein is CASSPRGRSANEKLFF. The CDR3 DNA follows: TGCGCCAGCAGCCCCCGAGGGCGAAGTGCTAATGAAAAACTGTTTTTT.

The CDR3 DNA is TGTGCCAGCAGTTTAACCGGGACTACCTACGAGCAGTACTTC. This gives the protein CASSLTGTTYEQYF. The chain links TRBV6-6 to TRBJ2-7, with 7 bases that match TRBD2. Germline CDR1 and CDR2: MNHNY and SVGAGI (reference sequence). The CDR3 spans 14 residues. With 4 bases clipped from V and 2 bases from J, the junction kept 5 bases outside the gene matches.

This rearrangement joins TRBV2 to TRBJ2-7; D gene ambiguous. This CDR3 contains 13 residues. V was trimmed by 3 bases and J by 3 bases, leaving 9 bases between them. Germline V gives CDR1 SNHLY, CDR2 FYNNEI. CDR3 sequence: CASSDGPIYEQYF. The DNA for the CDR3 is TGTGCCAGCAGTGATGGGCCTATCTACGAGCAGTACTTC. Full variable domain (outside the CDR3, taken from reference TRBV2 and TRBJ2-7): EPEVTQTPSHQVTQMGQEVILRCVPISNHLYFYWYRQILGQKVEFLVSFYNNEISEKSEIFDDQFSVERPDGSNFTLKIRSTKLEDSAMYFCASSDGPIYEQYFGPGTRLTVT.

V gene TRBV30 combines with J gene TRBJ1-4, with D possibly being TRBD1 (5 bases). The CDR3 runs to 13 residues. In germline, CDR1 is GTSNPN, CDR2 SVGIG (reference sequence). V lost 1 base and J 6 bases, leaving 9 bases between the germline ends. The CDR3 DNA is TGTGCCTGGAGTGGAGACAGCTATGAAAAACTGTTTTTT. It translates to CAWSGDSYEKLFF.

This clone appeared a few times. CDR3: CASSLISGRVGEQFF. CDR3 in DNA: TGCGCCAGCAGCTTGATCAGCGGGAGGGTGGGTGAGCAGTTCTTC. The chain couples TRBV5-1 to TRBJ2-1; 10 nucleotides align to TRBD2. This CDR3 spans 15 amino acids. V shed 1 base, J shed 9 bases, and the junction held 7 bases outside the gene matches. CDR1 and CDR2 (germline): SGHRS, YFSETQ.

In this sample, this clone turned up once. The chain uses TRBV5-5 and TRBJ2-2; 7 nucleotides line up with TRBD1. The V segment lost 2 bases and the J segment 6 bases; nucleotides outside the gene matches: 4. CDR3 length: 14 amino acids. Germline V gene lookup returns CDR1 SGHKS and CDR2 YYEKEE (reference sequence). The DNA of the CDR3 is TGTGCCAGCAGCTTATGGGACAGTCCCGGGGAGCTGTTTTTT. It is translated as CASSLWDSPGELFF.

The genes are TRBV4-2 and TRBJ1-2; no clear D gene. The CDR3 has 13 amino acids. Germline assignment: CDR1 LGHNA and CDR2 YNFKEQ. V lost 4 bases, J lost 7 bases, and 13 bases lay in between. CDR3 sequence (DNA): TGTGCCAGCAGCCCAGAGAGGAGGGCTGGCTACACCTTC. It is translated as CASSPERRAGYTF.

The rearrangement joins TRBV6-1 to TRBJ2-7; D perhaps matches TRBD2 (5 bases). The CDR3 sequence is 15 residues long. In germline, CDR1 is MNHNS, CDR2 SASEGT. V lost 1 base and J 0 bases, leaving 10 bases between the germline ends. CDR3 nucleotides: TGTGCCAGCAGTGAAGGGACGGACTCCTCCTACGAGCAGTACTTC. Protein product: CASSEGTDSSYEQYF.

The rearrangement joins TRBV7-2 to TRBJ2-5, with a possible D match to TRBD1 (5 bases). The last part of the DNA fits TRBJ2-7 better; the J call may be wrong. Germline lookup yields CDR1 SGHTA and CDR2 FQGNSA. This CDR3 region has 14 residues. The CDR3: CASSFTGTLGEQYF. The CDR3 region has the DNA TGTGCCAGCAGCTTCACAGGAACTCTCGGCGAGCAGTACTTC.

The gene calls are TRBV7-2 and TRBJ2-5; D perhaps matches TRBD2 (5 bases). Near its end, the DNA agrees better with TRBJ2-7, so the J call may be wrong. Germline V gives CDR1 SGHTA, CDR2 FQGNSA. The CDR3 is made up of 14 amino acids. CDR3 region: CASSLRLPSYEQYF. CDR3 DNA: TGTGCCAGCAGCTTGCGACTACCCTCCTACGAGCAGTACTTC.

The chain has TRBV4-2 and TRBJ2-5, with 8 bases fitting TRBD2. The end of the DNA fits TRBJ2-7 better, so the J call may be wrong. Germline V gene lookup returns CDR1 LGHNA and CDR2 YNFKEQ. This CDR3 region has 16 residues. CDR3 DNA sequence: TGTGCCAGCAGCCAAGTTGGTAGCGGGGTTCACTACGAGCAGTACTTC. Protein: CASSQVGSGVHYEQYF.

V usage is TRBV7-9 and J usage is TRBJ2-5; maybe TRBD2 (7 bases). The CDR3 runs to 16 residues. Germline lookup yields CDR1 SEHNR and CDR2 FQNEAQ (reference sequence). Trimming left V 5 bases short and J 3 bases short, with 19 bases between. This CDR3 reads CASSPMGGAGKETQYF. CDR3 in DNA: TGTGCCAGCAGCCCGATGGGGGGGGCAGGAAAAGAGACCCAGTACTTC.

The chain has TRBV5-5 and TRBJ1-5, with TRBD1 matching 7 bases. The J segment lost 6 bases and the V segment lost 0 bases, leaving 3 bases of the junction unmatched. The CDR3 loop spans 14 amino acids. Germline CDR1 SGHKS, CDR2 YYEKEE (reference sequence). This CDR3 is CASSLAGGGQPQHF. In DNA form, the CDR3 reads TGTGCCAGCAGCTTGGCAGGGGGTGGTCAGCCCCAGCATTTT.

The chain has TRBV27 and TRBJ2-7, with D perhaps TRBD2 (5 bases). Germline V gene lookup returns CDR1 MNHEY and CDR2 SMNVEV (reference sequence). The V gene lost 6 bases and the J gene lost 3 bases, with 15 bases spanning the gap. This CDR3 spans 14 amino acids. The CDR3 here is CASSRLSGRYEQYF. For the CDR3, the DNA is TGTGCCAGCAGCCGACTAAGCGGCCGCTACGAGCAGTACTTC.

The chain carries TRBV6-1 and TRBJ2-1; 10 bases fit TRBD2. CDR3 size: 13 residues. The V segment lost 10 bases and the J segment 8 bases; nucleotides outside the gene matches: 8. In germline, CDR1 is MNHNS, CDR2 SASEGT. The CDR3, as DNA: TGTGCCACCTCAGCGGGAGGGCGTTATGAGCAGTTCTTC. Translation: CATSAGGRYEQFF.

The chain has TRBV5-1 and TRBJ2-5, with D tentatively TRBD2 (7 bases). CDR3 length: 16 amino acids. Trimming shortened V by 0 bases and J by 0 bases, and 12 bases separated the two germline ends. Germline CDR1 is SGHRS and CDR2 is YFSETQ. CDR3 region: CASSLGLGGDQETQYF. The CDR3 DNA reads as TGCGCCAGCAGCTTGGGATTAGGGGGGGACCAAGAGACCCAGTACTTC.

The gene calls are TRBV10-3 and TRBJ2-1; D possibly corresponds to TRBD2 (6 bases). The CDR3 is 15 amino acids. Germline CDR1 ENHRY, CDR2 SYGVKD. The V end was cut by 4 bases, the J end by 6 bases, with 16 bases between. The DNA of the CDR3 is TGTGCCATCAGTGTAGGGTACGGGGGAGCCAATGAGCAGTTCTTC. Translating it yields CAISVGYGGANEQFF.

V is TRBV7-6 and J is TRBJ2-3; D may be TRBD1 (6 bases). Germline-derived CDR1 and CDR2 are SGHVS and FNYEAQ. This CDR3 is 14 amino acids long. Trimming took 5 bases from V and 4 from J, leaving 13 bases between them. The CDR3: CASSRGGGPDTQYF. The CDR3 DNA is TGTGCCAGCAGCCGAGGTGGGGGCCCAGATACGCAGTATTTT.

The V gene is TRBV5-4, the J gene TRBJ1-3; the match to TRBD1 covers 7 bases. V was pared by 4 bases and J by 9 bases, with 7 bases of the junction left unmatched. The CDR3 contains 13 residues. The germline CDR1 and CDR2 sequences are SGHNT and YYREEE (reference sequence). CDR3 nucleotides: TGTGCCAGCAGCCTGGACAGGATCGGCACCATATATTTT. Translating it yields CASSLDRIGTIYF.